Below are 18 T cell receptor beta chains sequenced from a single sample in a study of blood T cell repertoires in COVID-19. TCRdb's table, derived via immunoSEQ multiplex PCR, lists solely in-frame clones and lacks some. The repertoire consists of 150,000 to 200,000 clones, with approximately 73% occurring once and the leading ten covering roughly a sixth. Material: PBMCs or T cells enriched from blood (not recorded which). The receptors were gathered from a woman between 50 and 59 years old with acute COVID-19.

J is TRBJ1-5 and V is TRBV28, with 8 bases fitting TRBD1. The CDR3 is 15 residues long. The germline V gene encodes CDR1 MDHEN and CDR2 SYDVKM. Germline trimming cut 5 bases from V and 2 bases from J; bases unmatched to any gene: 5. The CDR3 protein is CASSVYRGGNQPQHF. In nucleotides, the CDR3 is TGTGCCAGCAGTGTTTACAGGGGGGGCAATCAGCCCCAGCATTTT.

The CDR3 DNA follows: TGCGCCAGCAGCCAAAAAACTAGCGGGGGTCGCTCCACCGGGGAGCTGTTTTTT. Protein product: CASSQKTSGGRSTGELFF. The chain carries TRBV5-1 and TRBJ2-2; 11 bases align to TRBD2. In germline, CDR1 is SGHRS, CDR2 YFSETQ. This CDR3 spans 18 amino acids. Trimming removed 4 bases from V and 4 bases from J; junction bases left unmatched: 12.

The V and J genes are TRBV6-4 and TRBJ2-3, with TRBD2 matching over 10 bases. The CDR3 runs to 15 residues. Per germline, CDR1 MRHNA and CDR2 SNTAGT. J was trimmed by 4 bases and V by 2 bases; bases with no gene match: 3. The DNA of the CDR3 is TGTGCCAGCAGTGACGCTAGCGGGGGACCAGATACGCAGTATTTT. It translates to CASSDASGGPDTQYF.

This rearrangement joins TRBV28 to TRBJ1-5, with D possibly TRBD1 on 6 matching bases. V lost 6 bases, J lost 7 bases, and 16 bases lay in between. Germline loops: CDR1 MDHEN, CDR2 SYDVKM. The CDR3 has 14 residues. The CDR3 DNA is TGTGCCAGCAGGGGGGCGGGGGGCCGACAGCCCCAGCATTTT. Its translation is CASRGAGGRQPQHF. The full variable domain, in which reference TRBV28 and TRBJ1-5 provide the parts outside the CDR3, is DVKVTQSSRYLVKRTGEKVFLECVQDMDHENMFWYRQDPGLGLRLIYFSYDVKMKEKGDIPEGYSVSREKKERFSLILESASTNQTSMYLCASRGAGGRQPQHFGDGTRLSIL.

The chain links TRBV28 to TRBJ1-5; maybe TRBD1 (5 bases). V was cut by 6 bases and J by 2 bases, with 11 bases left in between. CDR3 length equals 14 residues. Germline CDR1 is MDHEN and CDR2 is SYDVKM. DNA for the CDR3: TGTGCCAGCAGCCAGGGTTGGGGCAATCAGCCCCAGCATTTT. Amino acids: CASSQGWGNQPQHF.

The chain carries TRBV9 and TRBJ1-3; the D gene is possibly TRBD1 (5 bases). The V gene lost 4 bases and the J gene lost 3 bases, with 20 bases spanning the gap. The CDR3 runs 17 residues. Germline-derived CDR1 and CDR2 are SGDLS and YYNGEE. DNA for the CDR3: TGTGCCAGCAGCCCCCGCGAGGTCGGGGGGGATGGAAACACCATATATTTT. Amino acid sequence: CASSPREVGGDGNTIYF.

The chain joins TRBV12-3 or TRBV12-4 to TRBJ1-1; tentatively, D is TRBD1 (6 bases). V lost 3 bases and J lost 5, with 10 bases in between. CDR3 size: 13 residues. For the CDR3, the DNA is TGTGCCAGCAGTTTTTATAGGGGGACTGAAGCTTTCTTT. Its translation: CASSFYRGTEAFF.

CDR3 sequence (DNA): TGTGCCAGCAGCACTCAGGGTAACACTGAAGCTTTCTTT. It translates to CASSTQGNTEAFF. The genes are TRBV11-1 and TRBJ1-1, with D perhaps matching TRBD1 (5 bases). Germline CDR1 reads SGHAT; CDR2 reads FQDESV (reference sequence). The V end lost 5 bases, the J end lost 2 bases, and 9 bases lay between the germline ends. CDR3 length equals 13 residues.

The chain is built from TRBV5-5 and TRBJ2-7; D gene uncertain. Trimming cost V 2 bases and J 2 bases, with 8 bases left between them. Per germline, CDR1 SGHKS and CDR2 YYEKEE (reference sequence). CDR3 length: 13 amino acids. The CDR3 sequence is CASSLIPAYEQYV. As DNA, the CDR3 is TGTGCCAGCAGCTTAATTCCTGCCTACGAGCAGTACGTC.

V usage is TRBV18 and J usage is TRBJ1-5; D uncertain. CDR1 and CDR2 from the germline V gene are KGHSH and LQKENI. The CDR3 is made up of 16 amino acids. V dropped 4 bases and J dropped 0 bases, with 13 bases sitting between them. The CDR3 protein is CASSRGQADSNQPQHF. The CDR3 coding sequence is TGTGCCAGCTCACGCGGGCAGGCCGATAGCAATCAGCCCCAGCATTTT.

The chain joins TRBV6-2 or TRBV6-3 to TRBJ1-2; tentative D call: TRBD1 (5 bases). Germline V gene data show CDR1 as MNHEY and CDR2 as SVGEGT. The CDR3 has 15 residues. V was pared by 6 bases and J by 4 bases, with 18 bases between. In DNA form, the CDR3 reads TGTGCCAGCAGCCCAAGACAGACACCCATCTATGGCTACACCTTC. Translation gives CASSPRQTPIYGYTF.

J is TRBJ1-1 and V is TRBV5-1; D is perhaps TRBD1 (5 bases). This CDR3 has 13 amino acids. The germline gives CDR1 SGHRS, CDR2 YFSETQ. V was trimmed by 0 bases and J by 4 bases, leaving 7 bases between them. CDR3 region: CASSLDRFTEAFF. CDR3 coding DNA: TGCGCCAGCAGCTTGGACAGGTTCACTGAAGCTTTCTTT.

The CDR3 region is CASSYSMGSGTVSYTF. The DNA of the CDR3 is TGTGCCAGCAGTTACTCGATGGGCAGCGGCACGGTTAGCTACACCTTC. The chain is built from TRBV6-2 or TRBV6-3 and TRBJ1-2; D remains unclear. The CDR3 is 16 amino acids. Germline CDR1 MNHEY, CDR2 SVGEGT. V lost 0 bases and J 9 bases, leaving 20 bases between the germline ends.

This clone has a single count. This chain links TRBV19 with TRBJ1-2; TRBD1 might be the D (6 bases). V shed 1 base and J shed 4 bases, with 16 bases lying between them. This CDR3 contains 16 residues. CDR1 LNHDA and CDR2 SQIVND come from the germline V gene (reference sequence). CDR3 DNA sequence: TGTGCCAGTAGTATAGGTGGACAGTCGGTTCCCTATGGCTACACCTTC. Protein product: CASSIGGQSVPYGYTF.

The chain recombines TRBV15 with TRBJ2-3; TRBD2 aligns across 11 bases. V trimming: 6 bases; J trimming: 0 bases; junction bases outside the gene matches: 5. The germline V gene encodes CDR1 LNHNV and CDR2 YYDKDF (reference sequence). The length of the CDR3 is 16 residues. The CDR3 protein is CATRRGLAVSTDTQYF. CDR3 DNA: TGTGCCACCAGGAGGGGACTAGCGGTGAGCACAGATACGCAGTATTTT. Full variable domain (outside the CDR3, taken from reference TRBV15 and TRBJ2-3): DAMVIQNPRYQVTQFGKPVTLSCSQTLNHNVMYWYQQKSSQAPKLLFHYYDKDFNNEADTPDNFQSRRPNTSFCFLDIRSPGLGDTAMYLCATRRGLAVSTDTQYFGPGTRLTVL.

The rearrangement joins TRBV5-1 to TRBJ1-1; TRBD1 is a possible D gene (5 bases). Germline CDR1 is SGHRS and CDR2 is YFSETQ. The CDR3 runs 14 residues. Trimming removed 6 bases at V and 1 base at J, with 13 bases between. The CDR3 DNA is TGCGCCAGCACCGGAGGGACCCCGAACACTGAAGCTTTCTTT. As protein: CASTGGTPNTEAFF.

The chain recombines TRBV11-3 with TRBJ2-3; 8 nucleotides line up with TRBD2. V shed 9 bases, J shed 4 bases, and the junction held 27 bases outside the gene matches. Germline assignment: CDR1 SGHNT and CDR2 YENEEA. CDR3 length: 20 amino acids. The CDR3 spells CARRSSGPSGGSGGSDTQYF. DNA for the CDR3: TGTGCCAGGAGAAGCTCCGGGCCCTCGGGGGGGAGCGGGGGATCAGATACGCAGTATTTT. Variable domain in full (rest from reference TRBV11-3 and TRBJ2-3): EAGVVQSPRYKIIEKKQPVAFWCNPISGHNTLYWYLQNLGQGPELLIRYENEEAVDDSQLPKDRFSAERLKGVDSTLKIQPAELGDSAVYLCARRSSGPSGGSGGSDTQYFGPGTRLTVL.

This clone was found many times. The chain combines TRBV7-9 with TRBJ1-6, with a tentative D call TRBD1 (5 bases). V lost 3 bases to trimming and J lost 10 bases, with 19 bases between them. This CDR3 is built from 16 residues. Per the germline V gene, CDR1 is SEHNR and CDR2 is FQNEAQ (reference sequence). CDR3 coding DNA: TGTGCCAGCAGCTTCCCCGTTGGCAGGGCCGGATCACCCCTCCACTTT. Translation gives CASSFPVGRAGSPLHF.